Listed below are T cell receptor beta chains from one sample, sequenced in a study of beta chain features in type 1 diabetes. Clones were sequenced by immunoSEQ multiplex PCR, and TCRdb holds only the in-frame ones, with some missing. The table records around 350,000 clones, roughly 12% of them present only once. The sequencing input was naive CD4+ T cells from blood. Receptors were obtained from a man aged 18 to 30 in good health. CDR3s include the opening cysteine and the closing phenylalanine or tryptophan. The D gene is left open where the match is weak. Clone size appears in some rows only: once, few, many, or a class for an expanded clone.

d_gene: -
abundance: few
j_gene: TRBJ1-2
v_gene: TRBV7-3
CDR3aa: CASSPGADYGYTF
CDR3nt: TGTGCCAGCAGCCCTGGGGCAGACTATGGCTACACCTTC

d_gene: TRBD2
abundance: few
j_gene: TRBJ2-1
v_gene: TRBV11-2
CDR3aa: CASSLEREARHEQFF
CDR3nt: TGTGCCAGCAGCCTAGAGCGGGAGGCCCGCCATGAGCAGTTCTTC

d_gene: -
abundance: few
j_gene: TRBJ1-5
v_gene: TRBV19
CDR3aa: CASSIGGWYSNQPQHF
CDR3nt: TGTGCCAGTAGTATCGGGGGGTGGTATAGCAATCAGCCCCAGCATTTT

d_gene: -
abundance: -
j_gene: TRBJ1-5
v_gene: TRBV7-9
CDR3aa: CASSLGANQPQHF
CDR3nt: TGTGCCAGCAGCTTAGGGGCCAATCAGCCCCAGCATTTT

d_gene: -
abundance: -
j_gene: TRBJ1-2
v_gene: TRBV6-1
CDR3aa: CASRMADYGYTF
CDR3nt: TGTGCCAGCAGGATGGCAGACTATGGCTACACCTTC

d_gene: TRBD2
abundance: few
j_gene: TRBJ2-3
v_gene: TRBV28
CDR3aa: CASSASGGALDTQYF
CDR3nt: TGTGCCAGCTCCGCTAGCGGGGGGGCTTTAGATACGCAGTATTTT

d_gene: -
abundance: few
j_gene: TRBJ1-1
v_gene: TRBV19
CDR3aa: CASTPDIQGRTEAFF
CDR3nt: TGTGCCAGTACCCCGGACATACAGGGTCGAACTGAAGCTTTCTTT

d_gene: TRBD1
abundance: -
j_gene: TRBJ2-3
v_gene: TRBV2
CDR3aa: CASSGGTGLTDTQYF
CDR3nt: TGTGCCAGCAGTGGTGGGACAGGGCTTACAGATACGCAGTATTTT

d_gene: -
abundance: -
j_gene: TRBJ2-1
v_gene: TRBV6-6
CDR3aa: CASSYSKSPNEQFF
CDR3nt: TGTGCCAGCAGTTACTCGAAGAGCCCCAATGAGCAGTTCTTC

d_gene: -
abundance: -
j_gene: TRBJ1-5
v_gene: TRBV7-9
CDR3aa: CASSLAGINQPQHF
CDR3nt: TGTGCCAGCAGCTTAGCCGGGATCAATCAGCCCCAGCATTTT

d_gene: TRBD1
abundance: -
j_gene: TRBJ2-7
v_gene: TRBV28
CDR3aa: CASRPSGGKLGEQYF
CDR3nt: TGTGCCAGCAGGCCTTCAGGGGGCAAATTGGGAGAGCAGTACTTC

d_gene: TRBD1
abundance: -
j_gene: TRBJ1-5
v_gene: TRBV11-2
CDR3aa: CASSALTGPDQPQHF
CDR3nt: TGTGCCAGCAGCGCTTTGACAGGGCCTGATCAGCCCCAGCATTTT

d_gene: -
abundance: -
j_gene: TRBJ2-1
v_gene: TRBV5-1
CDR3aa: CASSQPTSRGDEQFF
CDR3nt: TGCGCCAGCAGCCAACCGACTAGCAGGGGCGATGAGCAGTTCTTC

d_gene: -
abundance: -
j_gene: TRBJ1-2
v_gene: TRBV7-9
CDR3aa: CASSSRTVDGYTF
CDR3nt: TGTGCCAGCAGCAGCCGGACAGTTGATGGCTACACCTTC

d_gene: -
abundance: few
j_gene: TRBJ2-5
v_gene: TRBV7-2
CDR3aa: CASSLDPGETQYF
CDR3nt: TGTGCCAGCAGTTTAGATCCGGGGGAGACCCAGTACTTC

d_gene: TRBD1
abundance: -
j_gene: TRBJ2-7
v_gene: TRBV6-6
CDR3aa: CASRETGTSYEQYF
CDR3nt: TGTGCCAGCAGAGAGACAGGGACATCGTACGAGCAGTACTTC

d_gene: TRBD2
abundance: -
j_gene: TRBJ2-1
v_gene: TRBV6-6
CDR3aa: CASSYVDSGSREQFF
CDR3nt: TGTGCCAGCAGTTACGTCGATAGCGGGAGTCGTGAGCAGTTCTTC

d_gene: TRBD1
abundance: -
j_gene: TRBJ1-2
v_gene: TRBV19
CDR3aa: CASSPRQGWGDYGYTF
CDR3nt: TGTGCCAGTAGTCCGCGACAGGGTTGGGGAGACTATGGCTACACCTTC

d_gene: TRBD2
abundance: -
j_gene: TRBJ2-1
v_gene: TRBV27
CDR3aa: CASSRTSGMVGEQFF
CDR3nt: TGTGCCAGCAGTAGGACTAGCGGGATGGTGGGTGAGCAGTTCTTC

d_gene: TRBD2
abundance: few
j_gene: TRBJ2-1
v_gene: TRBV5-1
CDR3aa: CASSPGLAGGYNEQFF
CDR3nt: TGCGCCAGCAGCCCGGGACTAGCGGGAGGTTACAATGAGCAGTTCTTC

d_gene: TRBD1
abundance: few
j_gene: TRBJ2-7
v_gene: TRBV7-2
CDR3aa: CASSFRGGGEYEQYF
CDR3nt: TGTGCCAGCAGCTTCAGAGGGGGCGGTGAGTACGAGCAGTACTTC

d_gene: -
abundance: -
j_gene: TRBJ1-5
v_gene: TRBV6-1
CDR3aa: CASSKQGNQPQHF
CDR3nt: TGTGCCAGCAGCAAACAGGGCAATCAGCCCCAGCATTTT

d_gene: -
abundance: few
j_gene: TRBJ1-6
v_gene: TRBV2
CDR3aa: CASSATPGHSPLHF
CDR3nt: TGTGCCAGCAGTGCGACCCCTGGGCATTCACCCCTCCACTTT

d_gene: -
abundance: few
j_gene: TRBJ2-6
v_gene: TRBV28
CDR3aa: CASSSPSYETGANVLTF
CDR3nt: TGTGCCAGCAGTTCTCCATCCTACGAAACCGGGGCCAACGTCCTGACTTTC

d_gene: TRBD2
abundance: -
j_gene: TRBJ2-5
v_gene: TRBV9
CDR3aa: CASSVGGGAKIFQETQYF
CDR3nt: TGTGCCAGCAGCGTCGGCGGGGGGGCTAAAATCTTCCAAGAGACCCAGTACTTC